This entry describes one TCR beta chain. The antigen this receptor binds is unknown. No much larger clonotype is one base removed from it; base qualities were not supplied. Library prep was done by the immunoSEQ multiplex PCR assay. Genomic DNA extraction, TRB sequencing and normalization were carried out by Adaptive Biotechnologies (Seattle, WA). As for how the authors treated the data: Clonality was calculated as one minus the Shannon entropy of productive TRB sequences, normalized by log2 of unique productive sequences. KLL-specific clonotypes in tumors were identified by matching TCRbeta CDR3 amino acid sequences to those from the tetramer-sorted sample of each patient. Here the immuneACCESS table is served through TCRdb, limited to in-frame sequences with V and J called. Missing clones are a known gap in these copies; in checked studies unresolved V genes cover under half, and the rest lacks a known reason. V and J calls and clone size are given by that table; D and trimming were obtained from the DNA. Here the sample has under 30,000 clones; 87% occur a single time. Around 2.8% of the sample is held by the ten biggest clonotypes.

This sample is drawn from a study of tumor-infiltrating T cells and Merkel cell polyomavirus (dated by TCRdb to about 2017). At the level of the whole study: In Merkel cell carcinoma patients, the study examined CD8+ T cells specific for the Merkel cell polyomavirus KLL epitope. Varied, non-standardized therapies, including chemotherapy, radiation and immunotherapies, were received by the patients. Most whole-tumor samples were obtained as 25-micron curls cut from formalin-fixed, paraffin-embedded tissue blocks. Of all the tumor samples in the study, one was a frozen nodal tumor digest and another was a flash-frozen core biopsy of a metastasis. TRB sequencing was performed on KLL-tetramer-sorted cells from blood or tumor-infiltrating lymphocytes in fewer than 15 samples, as well as on eleven to twelve matched whole-tumor samples. Patients came in at different disease stages and had a median follow-up of about 3 years, ranging from roughly 1.1 to 6.0 years. Broad study findings and their caveats: A significant MCC-specific survival advantage (P = 0.0051) was associated with a greater number of unique KLL-specific clonotypes in tumors (about 5-120 vs 0-3). The small sample size of the study (n ≈ 13 patients) is a limitation. Significantly improved MCC-specific survival was associated with a higher intratumoral fraction of KLL-specific T cells (roughly 1.8-18% versus about 0-0.15%). KLL-specific TRB repertoires were found to be diverse and largely private, with only one public clonotype, shared by two patients, identified among roughly 390 unique sequences. Only a single viral epitope was studied, so T cells against other Merkel cell polyomavirus epitopes were not captured.

CDR1 is given as SGHNT and CDR2 as YYREEE, both from the germline V gene (reference sequence). V and J are trimmed by 0 bases and 6 bases, and the gene matches miss 10 bases of the junction. Taken from cysteine to phenylalanine, the CDR3 has 16 residues. The sequence is cut down to CDR3 DNA, 48 bases in frame from base 1. By immunohistochemistry, the tumors of all patients showed robust positive staining for Merkel cell polyomavirus Large T antigen. The study included approximately twelve Merkel cell carcinoma patients who had robust KLL-tetramer+ populations, above 0.04% of CD8+ T cells, in blood and/or cultured TIL. All patients were Caucasian, with a median age of around 66 years and a range of about 50 to 85 years. For patients with unknown primaries who presented with nodal disease, or in cases where primary tissue was insufficient, lymph node tumors were analyzed.

The sequence came from a man aged 45-60 years with Merkel cell carcinoma. Sequencing was performed on lymph node tissue. Recombination joined TRBV5-4 with TRBJ2-3, with TRBD1 matching 7 junction bases. The nucleotide sequence reads as follows: TGTGCCAGCAGCTTGGAGCACAGGGGAAAAGGGGATACGCAGTATTTT. Its coded protein is CASSLEHRGKGDTQYF.